Below, one TCR beta chain is given with its context. These data originate in a study of PD-L1 blockade in urothelial cancer. Time point denoted: pretreatment peripheral blood. The method was immunoSEQ multiplex PCR; TCRdb's version includes in-frame clones alone and lacks a portion of them. The table includes 45,000 to 60,000 clones, roughly 80% detected once. The CDR3 is 16 amino acids. With 0 bases removed from V and 0 bases from J, the gap between germline ends came to 11 bases. Germline V gene sequence: CDR1 LNHDA, CDR2 SQIVND (reference sequence). This receptor was identified in a man aged 45-65 years with urothelial cancer. The rearrangement links TRBV19 to TRBJ1-2; D unresolved. Here the sequenced sample was PBMCs, taken around atezolizumab (anti-PD-L1) treatment. In DNA form, the CDR3 reads TGTGCCAGTAGTATAGATCCGGCTACTACTAACTATGGCTACACCTTC. Protein sequence: CASSIDPATTNYGYTF.